The 8 T cell receptor beta chains below all came from one sample that was sequenced in a study of preoperative IRX-2 immunotherapy in early breast cancer. The repertoire was sequenced with immunoSEQ multiplex PCR; TCRdb's copy has only in-frame clones and lacks some. The sample lists 35,000 to 45,000 clones, 77% occurring once. The treatment: preoperative locoregional IRX-2 cytokine immunotherapy. The specimen was tumor tissue, collected after IRX-2 immunotherapy. The receptor source for this set is a human donor with breast cancer.

The gene calls are TRBV11-3 and TRBJ2-7; TRBD1 matches at 7 bases. The trim removed 3 bases at V and 3 bases at J, leaving 5 bases unmatched. CDR1 and CDR2 (germline): SGHNT, YENEEA. The length of the CDR3 is 14 residues. CDR3 residues: CASSFGTAYYEQYF. The CDR3 nucleotides are TGTGCCAGCAGCTTCGGGACAGCGTACTACGAGCAGTACTTC. Drawing the rest from reference TRBV11-3 and TRBJ2-7, the complete variable domain is EAGVVQSPRYKIIEKKQPVAFWCNPISGHNTLYWYLQNLGQGPELLIRYENEEAVDDSQLPKDRFSAERLKGVDSTLKIQPAELGDSAVYLCASSFGTAYYEQYFGPGTRLTVT.

The V and J genes are TRBV15 and TRBJ1-1; D perhaps matches TRBD1 (6 bases). This CDR3 has 16 residues. Germline assignment: CDR1 LNHNV and CDR2 YYDKDF (reference sequence). The V gene lost 5 bases and the J gene lost 1 base, with 17 bases spanning the gap. The CDR3 sequence is CATSPRRTVRNTEAFF. CDR3 nucleotide sequence: TGTGCCACCAGCCCGCGCAGGACAGTTCGGAACACTGAAGCTTTCTTT.

The J gene is TRBJ1-4, the V gene TRBV25-1; maybe TRBD1 (5 bases). Per germline, CDR1 MGHDK and CDR2 SYGVNS. V lost 6 bases, J lost 2 bases, and 13 bases lay in between. The CDR3 has 15 amino acids. DNA for the CDR3: TGTGCCAGCAGCCATAGACGGGGGACTAATGAAAAACTGTTTTTT. Its translation: CASSHRRGTNEKLFF.

The chain has TRBV19 and TRBJ1-4; D is ambiguous. The V and J ends lost 4 bases and 7 bases respectively, with 13 bases between them. CDR3 length equals 14 residues. From germline, CDR1 is LNHDA and CDR2 SQIVND (reference sequence). This CDR3 reads CASSTSSSREKLFF. CDR3 sequence (DNA): TGTGCCAGTAGTACTTCTAGTTCACGTGAAAAACTGTTTTTT. Based on the CDR3 plus reference TRBV19 and TRBJ1-4, the full variable domain is DGGITQSPKYLFRKEGQNVTLSCEQNLNHDAMYWYRQDPGQGLRLIYYSQIVNDFQKGDIAEGYSVSREKKESFPLTVTSAQKNPTAFYLCASSTSSSREKLFFGSGTQLSVL.

The V and J genes are TRBV9 and TRBJ1-5; D ambiguous. The CDR3 length is 13 residues. CDR1 is SGDLS, CDR2 YYNGEE, per germline. The V and J ends lost 6 bases and 4 bases respectively, with 11 bases between them. Here the CDR3 DNA reads TGTGCCAGCACGGTTTTGGAGAATCAGCCCCAGCATTTT. It codes for CASTVLENQPQHF.

The rearrangement links TRBV5-1 to TRBJ1-6, with D possibly matching TRBD1 (6 bases). The V and J ends lost 5 bases and 5 bases respectively, with 20 bases between them. Germline loops: CDR1 SGHRS, CDR2 YFSETQ. The length of the CDR3 is 17 residues. CDR3 coding DNA: TGCGCCAGCAGAACGATGAGTCAGGGGCTGGATAATTCACCCCTCCACTTT. This sequence encodes CASRTMSQGLDNSPLHF.

The gene calls are TRBV7-6 and TRBJ1-1, with D hard to call. The CDR3 is 14 amino acids. Germline values: CDR1 SGHVS, CDR2 FNYEAQ. V gave up 1 base and J gave up 5 bases, with 11 bases separating them. CDR3 sequence: CASSLGTHGTEAFF. CDR3 DNA: TGTGCCAGCAGCTTAGGGACGCATGGGACTGAAGCTTTCTTT.

The J gene is TRBJ2-2, the V gene TRBV11-3, with a possible D match to TRBD1 (5 bases). The germline gives CDR1 SGHNT, CDR2 YENEEA. Trimming stripped 2 bases from V and 6 bases from J, with 16 bases between. The CDR3 consists of 16 residues. CDR3 sequence reads: CASSLSGQGPAGELFF. In DNA, the CDR3 is TGTGCCAGCAGCTTAAGTGGGCAGGGCCCGGCCGGGGAGCTGTTTTTT.